What follows are 17 T cell receptor beta chains derived from one specimen sequenced in a study of breast tumors, draining lymph nodes, adjacent tissues. Using its own MiXCR run on the multiplex PCR reads, TCRdb lists one record per CDR3 protein. The table includes 45,000 to 60,000 distinct CDR3 sequences, 23% detected once. Material for sequencing was breast tumor tissue. The receptors come from a female donor with breast cancer. Some clones in this sample may be carry-over from other donors' samples.

This clonotype occurred many times. The V gene is TRBV20-1, the J gene TRBJ1-5; TRBD1 matches at 10 bases. Germline CDR1 DFQATT, CDR2 SNEGSKA (reference sequence). Trimming removed 3 bases from V and 7 bases from J; junction bases left unmatched: 9. This CDR3 region has 15 residues. Here the CDR3 reads CSASPPDRGAQPQHF. The DNA for the CDR3 is TGCAGTGCTAGTCCCCCGGACAGGGGGGCCCAGCCCCAGCATTTT.

This clonotype was found many times. This sequence joins TRBV5-4 and TRBJ1-5, with a possible D match to TRBD1 (6 bases). V lost 3 bases and J lost 1, with 8 bases in between. Germline-derived CDR1 and CDR2 are SGHNT and YYREEE (reference sequence). The CDR3 length is 14 residues. The CDR3 loop is CASSSRGSNQPQHF. In DNA, the CDR3 is TGTGCCAGCAGCTCGAGGGGGAGCAATCAGCCCCAGCATTTT.

This chain uses TRBV3-1 with TRBJ2-7; D may be TRBD2 (6 bases). Germline loops: CDR1 LGHDT, CDR2 YNNKEL (reference sequence). The CDR3 has 15 residues. V was shortened by 4 bases and J by 4 bases, with 17 bases between the two germline ends. The CDR3 region has the DNA TGTGCCAGCAGCCCTGGGACTCCTAGCCCTTACGAGCAGTACTTC. Its protein product is CASSPGTPSPYEQYF.

Points on this clonotype: This sequence may be a read error, since a much larger clone differs from it by one base. This chain joins TRBV4-1 and TRBJ2-2; a possible D gene is TRBD2 (6 bases). Trimming removed 0 bases at V and 6 bases at J, with 11 bases between. The CDR3 has 15 residues. CDR1 and CDR2 (germline): MGHRA, YSYEKL. The CDR3 DNA reads as TGCGCCAGCAGCCAAGATGCGGGGTACGCCGGGGAGCTGTTTTTT. It specifies CASSQDAGYAGELFF.

This sequence joins TRBV7-9 and TRBJ2-2; TRBD1 matches 7 bases. Germline V gene sequence: CDR1 SEHNR, CDR2 FQNEAQ (reference sequence). V lost 4 bases and J lost 4; bases outside the gene matches: 0. The CDR3 consists of 13 residues. The chain's CDR3 is CASSYRGTGELFF. The CDR3 DNA reads as TGTGCCAGCAGCTACAGGGGCACCGGGGAGCTGTTTTTT.

This clonotype was observed at least ten times. The chain has TRBV19 and TRBJ2-1, with 15 bases that match TRBD2. The junction had 9 bases not matched to a gene; V was cut back by 7 bases and J by 8 bases. Germline V gives CDR1 LNHDA, CDR2 SQIVND (reference sequence). The CDR3 runs 16 residues. The CDR3 DNA reads as TGTGCCAGTATGGGACTAGCGGGAGGTCGGTTATATGAGCAGTTCTTC. It codes for CASMGLAGGRLYEQFF.

This clonotype was found many times. V and J are TRBV3-1 and TRBJ2-7; 12 nucleotides match TRBD2. The CDR3 covers 15 residues. CDR1 and CDR2 from the germline V gene are LGHDT and YNNKEL (reference sequence). V was pared by 1 base and J by 4 bases, with 2 bases of the junction left unmatched. CDR3: CASSQGLAGVYEQYF. In DNA, the CDR3 is TGTGCCAGCAGCCAAGGACTAGCGGGAGTTTACGAGCAGTACTTC.

The rearrangement joins TRBV28 to TRBJ2-7, with 15 bases that match TRBD2. The CDR3 extends over 16 amino acids. Trimming cost V 8 bases and J 6 bases; bases outside gene matches: 11. Per germline, CDR1 MDHEN and CDR2 SYDVKM. CDR3 sequence (DNA): TGTGCCAGCTCTGGGTTCGGACTAGCGGGAGGGGGCGAGCAGTACTTC. This encodes CASSGFGLAGGGEQYF.

There are many counts of this clonotype. The chain links TRBV6-5 to TRBJ2-2; TRBD1 agrees at 10 bases. The CDR3 length is 18 residues. Germline V CDR1 and CDR2: MNHEY, SVGAGI. J gave up 11 bases and V 7 bases, and 22 bases lay outside the gene matches. CDR3 DNA: TGTGCCAGCACCCTAATAATCCGGGACAGGGGACCGTTTCCCGAGCTGTTTTTT. It is translated as CASTLIIRDRGPFPELFF.

This clonotype was counted many times. V is TRBV12-3 or TRBV12-4 and J is TRBJ2-5; 7 nucleotides agree with TRBD2. This CDR3 comprises 15 residues. With V trimmed by 5 bases and J by 5 bases, 11 bases remained unmatched. CDR3 DNA: TGTGCCAGCAGTCATAGGGAGGGCCGGTGGGAGACCCAGTACTTC. This translates into CASSHREGRWETQYF.

A remark on this clonotype: Since a much larger clone is just one base distant, this may be a read error. This chain links TRBV27 with TRBJ2-2; tentatively, D is TRBD1 or TRBD2 (5 bases each). Germline CDR1 reads MNHEY; CDR2 reads SMNVEV (reference sequence). The CDR3 loop spans 18 amino acids. Trimming took off 3 bases at V and 7 bases at J, with 24 bases between the two ends. The chain's CDR3 is CASSLGGPGALDGGELFF. The CDR3 DNA follows: TGTGCCAGCAGTTTGGGTGGACCCGGGGCCCTAGATGGCGGGGAGCTGTTTTTT.

The chain links TRBV19 to TRBJ1-5, with TRBD1 matching over 10 bases. The V segment lost 11 bases and the J segment 4 bases; nucleotides outside the gene matches: 14. This CDR3 region has 16 residues. Germline V gene sequence: CDR1 LNHDA, CDR2 SQIVND (reference sequence). The CDR3 region has the DNA TGTGCCTGTACTCGACAGGGGGCGAGGGCGAATCAGCCCCAGCATTTT. Translating it yields CACTRQGARANQPQHF. The entire variable domain, with the rest obtained from reference TRBV19 and TRBJ1-5, is as follows: DGGITQSPKYLFRKEGQNVTLSCEQNLNHDAMYWYRQDPGQGLRLIYYSQIVNDFQKGDIAEGYSVSREKKESFPLTVTSAQKNPTAFYLCACTRQGARANQPQHFGDGTRLSIL.

This clonotype was counted at least ten times. The chain is built from TRBV25-1 and TRBJ2-7; 13 nucleotides align to TRBD2. Unmatched junction bases numbered 10, after V lost 4 bases and J lost 4 bases. Germline V CDR1 and CDR2: MGHDK, SYGVNS. The CDR3 runs to 17 residues. In nucleotides, the CDR3 is TGTGCCAGCAGTGCCATCACTAGCGGGGGGGGGGCATACGAGCAGTACTTC. Protein product: CASSAITSGGGAYEQYF.

The table lists this clonotype with many counts. The CDR3 protein is CSARSDGNQPQHF. The CDR3 bases are TGCAGTGCCCGCTCAGACGGCAATCAGCCCCAGCATTTT. The chain links TRBV20-1 to TRBJ1-5; no clear D gene. CDR3 length equals 13 residues. V lost 6 bases, J lost 2 bases, and 11 bases lay in between. From germline, CDR1 is DFQATT and CDR2 SNEGSKA (reference sequence).

This clonotype was counted once. A much bigger clone sits one base away, suggesting this may be a read error. J is TRBJ2-3 and V is TRBV11-2, with a weak D call TRBD2 (5 bases). The germline V gene has CDR1 SGHAT and CDR2 FQNNGV. Trimming pared 4 bases from V and 5 bases from J, leaving 25 bases between. This CDR3 has 18 residues. This CDR3 reads CASSSPLVPGIGLDTQYF. The CDR3 coding sequence is TGTGCCAGCAGCTCCCCACTTGTACCGGGGATTGGATTAGATACGCAGTATTTT.

This clonotype was seen at least ten times. The chain couples TRBV5-1 to TRBJ1-3; no definite D call. The CDR3 loop spans 14 amino acids. With 4 bases removed from V and 1 base from J, the gap between germline ends came to 9 bases. Per germline, CDR1 SGHRS and CDR2 YFSETQ. The CDR3 protein is CASSDKLSGNTIYF. CDR3 bases: TGCGCCAGCAGCGACAAGCTATCTGGAAACACCATATATTTT.

This clonotype has only a few counts. The V gene is TRBV6-1, the J gene TRBJ2-5; perhaps TRBD1 as D (6 bases). This CDR3 is 13 amino acids long. V gave up 6 bases and J gave up 4 bases, with 12 bases separating them. Germline V gives CDR1 MNHNS, CDR2 SASEGT. The CDR3 is CASSGQSSETQYF. In nucleotides, the CDR3 is TGTGCCAGCAGCGGACAGTCGTCAGAGACCCAGTACTTC.